Below are 7 T cell receptor beta chains sequenced from a single sample in a study of shared clonotypes between healthy human individuals (dated by TCRdb to the early 2020s). Library generation was performed with the immunoSEQ multiplex PCR assay. TCRdb limited this immuneACCESS table to in-frame rearrangements with V and J called. A share of clones is missing; checked studies link under half to unresolved V genes, and the rest is unexplained. In this sample the table shows roughly 650,000 clones, more than 95% of which occur a single time. The ten largest clones represent around 0.058% of the sample. Sequenced input: naive CD4+ T cells sorted from blood. In light of the paper, this sample's cell subset or site label describes: CD45RA+ positively selected. Every receptor here comes from a woman under 40 in good health.

This chain connects TRBV7-2 to TRBJ2-2; D remains ambiguous. Trimming stripped 2 bases from V and 4 bases from J, with 11 bases between. This CDR3 spans 15 amino acids. Germline assignment: CDR1 SGHTA and CDR2 FQGNSA. The CDR3 spells CASSLRQQSTGELFF. The CDR3 coding sequence is TGTGCCAGCAGCTTAAGGCAACAATCCACCGGGGAGCTGTTTTTT.

The chain carries TRBV2 and TRBJ2-5; D is tentatively TRBD1 or TRBD2 (5 bases each). This CDR3 comprises 15 residues. CDR1 SNHLY and CDR2 FYNNEI come from the germline V gene. Trimming took 7 bases from V and 11 from J, leaving 26 bases between them. The CDR3 region is CASTSTGPGSLRQYF. The CDR3, as DNA: TGTGCCAGCACCTCGACGGGACCGGGTTCGCTACGGCAGTACTTC.

This rearrangement joins TRBV18 to TRBJ2-5; D call uncertain. Germline V gene sequence: CDR1 KGHSH, CDR2 LQKENI. Trimming shortened V by 2 bases and J by 2 bases, and 9 bases separated the two germline ends. The CDR3 is 14 residues long. CDR3 sequence: CASSPGRNQETQYF. CDR3 DNA: TGTGCCAGCTCACCAGGAAGGAATCAAGAGACCCAGTACTTC.

Comment on this clone: Other DNA sequences in this specimen translate into the identical CDR3. The chain uses TRBV28 and TRBJ1-2; D is uncertain. V was pared by 5 bases and J by 4 bases, with 2 bases between. This CDR3 contains 10 residues. CDR1 is MDHEN and CDR2 is SYDVKM in the germline V gene. The DNA for the CDR3 is TGTGCCAGCAGTCGCTATGGCTACACCTTC. The encoded protein is CASSRYGYTF.

The chain joins TRBV7-8 to TRBJ2-2; tentatively, D is TRBD1 (6 bases). Germline-derived CDR1 and CDR2 are SGHVS and FQNEAQ. V lost 1 base and J lost 4, with 19 bases in between. There are 18 residues in the CDR3. The CDR3 loop reads CASSLGRQGITFTGELFF. The CDR3 DNA sequence: TGTGCCAGCAGCTTAGGAAGGCAGGGGATAACGTTCACCGGGGAGCTGTTTTTT.

The V and J genes are TRBV28 and TRBJ1-5, with TRBD1 as a possible D gene (5 bases). Germline V CDR1 and CDR2: MDHEN, SYDVKM. The CDR3 extends over 15 amino acids. The ends were cut back, 7 bases at V and 6 bases at J, with 19 bases in the middle. CDR3 in amino acids: CASTPPQGAGQPQHF. The CDR3 region has the DNA TGTGCCAGCACCCCCCCCCAAGGGGCGGGTCAGCCCCAGCATTTT. The complete variable domain, with remaining parts taken from reference TRBV28 and TRBJ1-5, reads DVKVTQSSRYLVKRTGEKVFLECVQDMDHENMFWYRQDPGLGLRLIYFSYDVKMKEKGDIPEGYSVSREKKERFSLILESASTNQTSMYLCASTPPQGAGQPQHFGDGTRLSIL.

This clone came up once. Other DNA sequences in this sample translate to the same CDR3. The chain links TRBV18 to TRBJ2-7; D is perhaps TRBD2 (5 bases). The CDR3 sequence is 12 residues long. Germline V gives CDR1 KGHSH, CDR2 LQKENI. V was clipped by 3 bases and J by 4 bases, with 7 bases between them. CDR3 amino acids: CASSPGVYEQYF. The CDR3, as DNA: TGTGCCAGCTCACCGGGAGTATACGAGCAGTACTTC.